Below are 24 T cell receptor beta chains sequenced from a single sample in a study of patients and donors after allogeneic stem cell transplantation (dated by TCRdb to 2018 to 2021). The receptor library was made with RT-PCR. Sequencing instrument: NextSeq 550. TCRdb reprocessing: public reads trimmed at Q25 with fastp, clones called with MiXCR, in-frame beta chains kept. For every CDR3 protein sequence, its rows merge into one entry that carries the most common genes and DNA. This sample holds more than 850,000 distinct CDR3 sequences; roughly 18% were observed only once. Clones ranked in the top ten supply under 6.5% of the sample. Sequencing was carried out using blood, either unsorted or a sorted T cell fraction (not recorded which). The receptor source for this set is a human donor who was either an allogeneic HSCT recipient or a stem cell or donor lymphocyte infusion donor (not recorded which). It is not recorded whose cells these are; they may come from a transplant donor.

The V and J genes are TRBV20-1 and TRBJ1-4; D unresolved. CDR1 is DFQATT, CDR2 SNEGSKA, per germline (reference sequence). The V and J ends lost 2 bases and 6 bases respectively, with 13 bases between them. This CDR3 is built from 14 residues. The chain's CDR3 is CSARQVGIDEKLFF. The CDR3 DNA sequence: TGCAGTGCTAGACAGGTGGGGATCGATGAAAAACTGTTTTTT.

This clonotype was found many times. This chain joins TRBV13 and TRBJ2-6; weak D call: TRBD2 (6 bases). Germline lookup yields CDR1 PRHDT and CDR2 FYEKMQ (reference sequence). V dropped 1 base and J dropped 2 bases, with 6 bases sitting between them. This CDR3 comprises 15 residues. The CDR3 here is CASSLAGAGANVLTF. CDR3 bases: TGTGCCAGCAGCTTAGCGGGGGCTGGGGCCAACGTCCTGACTTTC.

The sample holds a few counts of this clonotype. The chain recombines TRBV27 with TRBJ2-7; the match to TRBD2 covers 9 bases. This CDR3 is built from 15 residues. Germline lookup yields CDR1 MNHEY and CDR2 SMNVEV (reference sequence). The V and J ends lost 3 bases and 0 bases, in that order; junction bases with no gene match: 3. The CDR3 loop reads CASSFGGRGSYEQYF. CDR3 bases: TGTGCCAGCAGTTTCGGCGGGAGGGGCTCCTACGAGCAGTACTTC.

This rearrangement joins TRBV5-1 to TRBJ2-7; the match to TRBD2 covers 7 bases. Losses at the gene ends were 2 bases for V and 5 bases for J; bases not matched to a gene: 4. Looked up from germline, CDR1 is SGHRS and CDR2 is YFSETQ. The CDR3 spans 13 residues. The CDR3, as DNA: TGCGCCAGCAGCTTCGGGGCGGGAGACGAGCAGTACTTC. The encoded protein is CASSFGAGDEQYF.

In its sample, this clonotype was seen many times. The rearrangement links TRBV7-9 to TRBJ2-5; 7 positions match TRBD1. CDR1 and CDR2 (germline): SEHNR, FQNEAQ (reference sequence). The CDR3 consists of 14 residues. The ends lost 4 bases at V and 2 bases at J; junction bases unmatched: 4. The DNA of the CDR3 is TGTGCCAGCAGCTCTAGGGACAGTCAAGAGACCCAGTACTTC. Residues: CASSSRDSQETQYF.

V usage is TRBV4-3 and J usage is TRBJ1-1, with D unclear. Trimming removed 0 bases at V and 1 base at J, with 6 bases between. Per germline, CDR1 LGHNA and CDR2 YSLEER. The CDR3 sequence is 14 residues long. CDR3 sequence: CASSQDIGNTEAFF. The CDR3 nucleotides are TGCGCCAGCAGCCAAGATATAGGGAACACTGAAGCTTTCTTT.

The chain recombines TRBV24-1 with TRBJ2-2; no definite D call. The CDR3 spans 12 residues. V was clipped by 5 bases and J by 7 bases, with 7 bases between them. Germline-derived CDR1 and CDR2 are KGHDR and SFDVKD. The CDR3 loop is CATSGISGELFF. The CDR3, as DNA: TGTGCCACCAGTGGGATAAGCGGGGAGCTGTTTTTT.

The rearrangement uses TRBV7-2 and TRBJ2-5; D is undetermined. There are 13 residues in the CDR3. The V end lost 3 bases, the J end lost 3 bases, and 8 bases lay between the germline ends. Germline CDR1 and CDR2: SGHTA and FQGNSA. The CDR3 DNA sequence: TGTGCCAGCAGCTTTCCAATAGAAGAGACCCAGTACTTC. Translation gives CASSFPIEETQYF. Using reference TRBV7-2 and TRBJ2-5 for the parts outside the CDR3, the full variable domain is GAGVSQSPSNKVTEKGKDVELRCDPISGHTALYWYRQSLGQGLEFLIYFQGNSAPDKSGLPSDRFSAERTGGSVSTLTIQRTQQEDSAVYLCASSFPIEETQYFGPGTRLLVL.

This clonotype occurred a few times. The chain recombines TRBV7-9 with TRBJ1-4; weak D call: TRBD1 (6 bases). CDR3 length equals 14 residues. V gave up 3 bases and J gave up 6 bases, with 11 bases separating them. The germline V gene encodes CDR1 SEHNR and CDR2 FQNEAQ (reference sequence). The CDR3 is CASSLGGQDEKLFF. The CDR3 nucleotides are TGTGCCAGCAGCTTGGGGGGCCAGGATGAAAAACTGTTTTTT.

This clonotype was detected a few times. V is TRBV4-3 and J is TRBJ2-7; perhaps D is TRBD1 or TRBD2 (5 bases each). CDR1 is LGHNA and CDR2 is YSLEER in the germline V gene. This CDR3 region has 15 residues. With 0 bases removed from V and 6 bases from J, the gap between germline ends came to 15 bases. The CDR3 reads CASSQDSLAGAEQYF. The CDR3 DNA reads TGCGCCAGCAGCCAAGATTCCCTAGCTGGGGCCGAGCAGTACTTC.

The genes are TRBV10-3 and TRBJ1-2; no reliable D call. The CDR3 runs to 13 residues. The V gene's germline CDR1 is ENHRY and CDR2 SYGVKD. Trimming removed 4 bases from V and 7 bases from J, with 13 bases in between. This CDR3 reads CAISAGASRGYTF. The CDR3 bases are TGTGCCATCAGTGCTGGAGCCTCCCGTGGCTACACCTTC.

The chain has TRBV24-1 and TRBJ1-5; no reliable D call. Trimming left V 9 bases short and J 0 bases short, with 32 bases between. Looked up from germline, CDR1 is KGHDR and CDR2 is SFDVKD. The CDR3 is made up of 21 amino acids. CDR3 in DNA: TGTGCCACCGCCCGTCTAGAGCCGAGGGCCCCAACCCGCTATAGCAATCAGCCCCAGCATTTT. Protein sequence: CATARLEPRAPTRYSNQPQHF.

The chain couples TRBV15 to TRBJ2-7, with D perhaps TRBD1 (6 bases). The CDR3 loop spans 13 amino acids. V was cut by 6 bases and J by 3 bases, with 12 bases left in between. The germline CDR1 and CDR2 sequences are LNHNV and YYDKDF (reference sequence). For the CDR3, the DNA is TGTGCCACCAGTAGACAGGCCGACTACGAGCAGTACTTC. Protein sequence: CATSRQADYEQYF.

J is TRBJ2-3 and V is TRBV20-1; D gene unclear. This CDR3 has 13 amino acids. Per germline, CDR1 DFQATT and CDR2 SNEGSKA (reference sequence). V dropped 0 bases and J dropped 6 bases, with 10 bases sitting between them. This CDR3 is CSARDTIRDTQYF. The DNA for the CDR3 is TGCAGTGCTAGAGATACGATACGGGATACGCAGTATTTT.

The rearrangement links TRBV19 to TRBJ2-7; the match to TRBD1 covers 7 bases. Germline lookup yields CDR1 LNHDA and CDR2 SQIVND (reference sequence). Trimming removed 7 bases from V and 7 bases from J; junction bases left unmatched: 7. CDR3 length: 12 amino acids. The chain's CDR3 is CASTGQSREQYF. CDR3 DNA sequence: TGTGCCAGTACGGGACAGTCAAGGGAGCAGTACTTC.

The chain has TRBV12-3 or TRBV12-4 and TRBJ1-5; D perhaps matches TRBD1 (5 bases). V lost 3 bases and J lost 3, with 9 bases in between. CDR3 length equals 14 residues. DNA of the CDR3: TGTGCCAGCAGTTTGACAGTCCTCAATCAGCCCCAGCATTTT. Encoded protein: CASSLTVLNQPQHF.

The chain carries TRBV9 and TRBJ2-1, with TRBD2 matching over 8 bases. Germline V gene sequence: CDR1 SGDLS, CDR2 YYNGEE. CDR3 length: 16 amino acids. J lost 1 base, V lost 6 bases, and 9 bases had no gene match. This CDR3 is CASTPGGDPSYNEQFF. CDR3 sequence (DNA): TGTGCCAGCACCCCGGGGGGGGATCCTTCCTACAATGAGCAGTTCTTC.

This clonotype was counted only a few times. This chain links TRBV15 with TRBJ2-7; 7 bases align to TRBD2. Losses at the gene ends were 6 bases for V and 5 bases for J; bases not matched to a gene: 13. CDR1 and CDR2 from the germline V gene are LNHNV and YYDKDF (reference sequence). There are 15 residues in the CDR3. This CDR3 reads CATSRRLALLNEQYF. The CDR3 DNA reads as TGTGCCACCAGTAGACGACTAGCCCTACTAAACGAGCAGTACTTC. Drawing the rest from reference TRBV15 and TRBJ2-7, the complete variable domain is DAMVIQNPRYQVTQFGKPVTLSCSQTLNHNVMYWYQQKSSQAPKLLFHYYDKDFNNEADTPDNFQSRRPNTSFCFLDIRSPGLGDTAMYLCATSRRLALLNEQYFGPGTRLTVT.

The table lists this clonotype with many counts. The gene calls are TRBV12-3 or TRBV12-4 and TRBJ2-5; D is perhaps TRBD1 or TRBD2 (5 bases each). The V end was cut by 6 bases, the J end by 4 bases, with 9 bases between. The CDR3 sequence is 12 residues long. This CDR3 reads CASSQRGETQYF. The CDR3 nucleotides read TGTGCCAGCAGCCAGAGGGGAGAGACCCAGTACTTC.

The table lists this clonotype with many counts. The rearrangement uses TRBV12-3 or TRBV12-4 and TRBJ2-3; no clear D. CDR3 length: 15 residues. Trimming took off 3 bases at V and 1 base at J, with 11 bases between the two ends. CDR3 DNA sequence: TGTGCCAGCAGTTTCCCGACGCCTCGCACAGATACGCAGTATTTT. This codes for CASSFPTPRTDTQYF.

This clonotype was counted only a few times. This chain connects TRBV29-1 to TRBJ1-1; D unclear. CDR3 length equals 16 residues. Trimming pared 6 bases from V and 6 bases from J, leaving 26 bases between. Germline values: CDR1 SQVTM, CDR2 ANQGSEA. The CDR3 protein is CSVPTTPLGGGPEAFF. For the CDR3, the DNA is TGCAGCGTACCTACCACACCTTTGGGAGGAGGGCCTGAAGCTTTCTTT. Together with reference TRBV29-1 and TRBJ1-1, the CDR3 gives the full variable domain: SAVISQKPSRDICQRGTSLTIQCQVDSQVTMMFWYRQQPGQSLTLIATANQGSEATYESGFVIDKFPISRPNLTFSTLTVSNMSPEDSSIYLCSVPTTPLGGGPEAFFGQGTRLTVV.

The chain carries TRBV7-9 and TRBJ2-5; 7 bases agree with TRBD1. With 5 bases clipped from V and 0 bases from J, the junction kept 3 bases outside the gene matches. Germline CDR1 SEHNR, CDR2 FQNEAQ (reference sequence). The CDR3 covers 14 residues. The CDR3 loop reads CASSQGTDQETQYF. CDR3 DNA: TGTGCCAGCAGCCAAGGGACAGACCAAGAGACCCAGTACTTC.

This clonotype turned up a few times. J is TRBJ2-1 and V is TRBV7-2; 7 bases are a match to TRBD2. Germline CDR1 is SGHTA and CDR2 is FQGNSA. J gave up 4 bases and V 8 bases, and 5 bases lay outside the gene matches. CDR3 length: 13 residues. CDR3 nucleotide sequence: TGTGCCAGCCTGAGCGGGGTATACAATGAGCAGTTCTTC. It specifies CASLSGVYNEQFF.

This clonotype was counted a few times. V gene TRBV7-9 combines with J gene TRBJ2-1; no reliable D call. Trimming removed 5 bases from V and 1 base from J, with 15 bases in between. The germline V gene encodes CDR1 SEHNR and CDR2 FQNEAQ (reference sequence). The CDR3 has 16 amino acids. In DNA form, the CDR3 reads TGTGCCAGCAGCACCCAACTTCGGAGATCCTACAATGAGCAGTTCTTC. Its protein is CASSTQLRRSYNEQFF.